A single sample is the source of the 11 T cell receptor beta chains below, sequenced in a study of CD8 T cells in Susac syndrome. Random hexamers served to reverse transcribe roughly 0.5 to 1 ug RNA. TCRdb passed the immunoSEQ multiplex PCR reads through MiXCR, listing each CDR3 protein once. The sample lists around 200,000 distinct CDR3 sequences, 95% occurring once. Sequenced: CD4+ T cells from PBMCs. The receptors originated from a human donor with multiple sclerosis.

The rearrangement joins TRBV20-1 to TRBJ2-6; 7 bases map to TRBD1. In germline, CDR1 is DFQATT, CDR2 SNEGSKA (reference sequence). The CDR3 loop spans 16 amino acids. V gave up 1 base and J gave up 0 bases; unmatched junction bases: 3. The chain's CDR3 is CSARVQGDSGANVLTF. The CDR3 DNA follows: TGCAGTGCTAGAGTGCAGGGGGACTCTGGGGCCAACGTCCTGACTTTC.

The rearrangement links TRBV4-2 to TRBJ2-7; D unclear. CDR1 and CDR2 from the germline V gene are LGHNA and YNFKEQ. Trimming pared 1 base from V and 0 bases from J, leaving 4 bases between. The CDR3 runs 13 residues. This CDR3 reads CASSQGLSYEQYF. CDR3 DNA sequence: TGTGCCAGCAGCCAAGGACTCTCCTACGAGCAGTACTTC.

This clonotype was recorded once. This chain uses TRBV19 with TRBJ1-2, with 9 positions matching TRBD1. The junction had 6 bases not matched to a gene; V was cut back by 8 bases and J by 2 bases. This CDR3 comprises 14 residues. Germline assignment: CDR1 LNHDA and CDR2 SQIVND (reference sequence). The CDR3 sequence is CASSIQGANYGYTF. In DNA form, the CDR3 reads TGTGCCAGTTCGATACAGGGGGCAAACTATGGCTACACCTTC. The variable domain in full, with the rest retrieved from reference TRBV19 and TRBJ1-2, is DGGITQSPKYLFRKEGQNVTLSCEQNLNHDAMYWYRQDPGQGLRLIYYSQIVNDFQKGDIAEGYSVSREKKESFPLTVTSAQKNPTAFYLCASSIQGANYGYTFGSGTRLTVV.

This clonotype was seen only once. The chain joins TRBV4-1 to TRBJ2-5, with D hard to call. The CDR3 is 14 residues long. Germline lookup yields CDR1 MGHRA and CDR2 YSYEKL. V was pared by 4 bases and J by 3 bases, with 12 bases between. The CDR3 bases are TGCGCCAGCAGCCCGACCGACCTAAAAGAGACCCAGTACTTC. This encodes CASSPTDLKETQYF.

The table lists this clonotype with a count of one. This rearrangement joins TRBV29-1 to TRBJ2-1; 13 bases line up with TRBD2. After removal of 6 bases from V and 3 bases from J, the junction contained 5 bases not matched to a gene. There are 15 residues in the CDR3. CDR1 is SQVTM, CDR2 ANQGSEA, per germline. CDR3 residues: CSVAGTSGIYNEQFF. Here the CDR3 DNA reads TGCAGCGTCGCAGGGACTAGCGGGATCTACAATGAGCAGTTCTTC.

The chain couples TRBV5-6 to TRBJ2-3; TRBD1 might be the D (5 bases). The CDR3 runs to 14 residues. V lost 6 bases and J lost 4, with 15 bases in between. Germline V gene lookup returns CDR1 SGHDT and CDR2 YYEEEE. CDR3 in DNA: TGTGCCAGCATGGCGCAGGGTCCATCAGATACGCAGTATTTT. Translating gives CASMAQGPSDTQYF.

The chain has TRBV3-1 and TRBJ1-2; possibly TRBD1 for D (6 bases). The length of the CDR3 is 15 residues. Germline V gene sequence: CDR1 LGHDT, CDR2 YNNKEL (reference sequence). V lost 4 bases and J lost 6, with 18 bases in between. CDR3 amino acids: CASSPRQEKVDGYTF. In nucleotides, the CDR3 is TGTGCCAGCAGCCCCAGACAGGAAAAGGTGGATGGCTACACCTTC.

The chain recombines TRBV5-1 with TRBJ2-6; D possibly corresponds to TRBD2 (7 bases). This CDR3 comprises 16 residues. V dropped 6 bases and J dropped 2 bases, with 15 bases sitting between them. Per germline, CDR1 SGHRS and CDR2 YFSETQ. CDR3 DNA sequence: TGCGCCAGCATGAGCGGCGGGGGCGCTGGGGCCAACGTCCTGACTTTC. Its protein is CASMSGGGAGANVLTF.

The V and J genes are TRBV13 and TRBJ2-7; TRBD1 matches 8 bases. The V gene's germline CDR1 is PRHDT and CDR2 FYEKMQ (reference sequence). V lost 5 bases to trimming and J lost 5 bases; unmatched junction nucleotides: 8. The CDR3 is 14 amino acids. The CDR3 sequence: CASSERTGSHEQYF. The CDR3, as DNA: TGTGCCAGCAGCGAACGGACAGGGTCCCACGAGCAGTACTTC.

The rearrangement uses TRBV29-1 and TRBJ1-2; tentative D call: TRBD1 (6 bases). V gave up 4 bases and J gave up 3 bases, with 9 bases separating them. Germline CDR1 reads SQVTM; CDR2 reads ANQGSEA. The CDR3 sequence is 12 residues long. In DNA form, the CDR3 reads TGCAGCGTTGTAAGGGGGGACTATGGCTACACCTTC. As protein: CSVVRGDYGYTF.

The chain joins TRBV3-1 to TRBJ2-3; 7 nucleotides agree with TRBD2. With V trimmed by 3 bases and J by 5 bases, 8 bases remained unmatched. The CDR3 contains 15 residues. Germline CDR1 reads LGHDT; CDR2 reads YNNKEL (reference sequence). DNA of the CDR3: TGTGCCAGCAGCCATGGAGGCGGCGGGGGAGATACGCAGTATTTT. Protein product: CASSHGGGGGDTQYF.